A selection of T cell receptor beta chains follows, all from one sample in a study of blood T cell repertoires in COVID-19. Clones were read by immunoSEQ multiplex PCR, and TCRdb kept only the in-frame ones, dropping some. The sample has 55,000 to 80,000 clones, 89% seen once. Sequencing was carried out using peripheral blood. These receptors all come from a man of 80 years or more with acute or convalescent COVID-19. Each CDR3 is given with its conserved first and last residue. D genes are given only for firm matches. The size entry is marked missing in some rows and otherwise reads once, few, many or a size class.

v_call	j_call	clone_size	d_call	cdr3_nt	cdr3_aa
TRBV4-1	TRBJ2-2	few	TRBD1	TGCGCCAGCAGCCCCCTGGACAGGTCCATCGGGGAGCTGTTTTTT	CASSPLDRSIGELFF
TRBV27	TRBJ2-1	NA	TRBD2	TGTGCCAGCAGTCTTCTAGCGGGTGAGCAGTTCTTC	CASSLLAGEQFF
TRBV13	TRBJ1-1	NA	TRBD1	TGTGCCAGCAGCTTATACAGGGGAACTGAAGCTTTCTTT	CASSLYRGTEAFF
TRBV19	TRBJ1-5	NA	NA	TGTGCCAGTAGTATCACAGATAATCAGCCCCAGCATTTT	CASSITDNQPQHF
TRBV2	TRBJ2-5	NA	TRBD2	TGTGCCAGCACCCGGGAGGGAGGGGAGACCCAGTACTTC	CASTREGGETQYF
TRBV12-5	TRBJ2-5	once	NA	TGTGCTAGTGGTTTGGAAGGGGTCGCCGGGGGCCAGTACTTC	CASGLEGVAGGQYF
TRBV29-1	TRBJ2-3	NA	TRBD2	TGCAGCGCGATAAGCGGGGGCGCCTTAGATACGCAGTATTTT	CSAISGGALDTQYF
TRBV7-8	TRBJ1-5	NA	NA	TGTGCCAGCAGCTTAGCGGGGGCTGGGAATCAGCCCCAGCATTTT	CASSLAGAGNQPQHF
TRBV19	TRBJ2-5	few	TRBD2	TGTGCCAGTAGTATAGCCCTAGCGGGGAGTGAGACCCAGTACTTC	CASSIALAGSETQYF
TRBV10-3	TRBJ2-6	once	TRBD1	TGTGCCATCAGCGCCGGGACAGGGACCTCTGGGGCCAACGTCCTGACTTTC	CAISAGTGTSGANVLTF
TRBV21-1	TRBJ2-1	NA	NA	TGTGCCAGCAGCAAAACCCCCGCGGGAGGGTACAGGGAGCAGTTCTTC	CASSKTPAGGYREQFF
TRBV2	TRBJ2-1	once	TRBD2	TGTGCCAGCAGTGGAGAGCGGGAGGGCTACAATGAGCAGTTCTTC	CASSGEREGYNEQFF
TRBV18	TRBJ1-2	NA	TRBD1	TGTGCCAGCTCACCTCCCGGACAGGACCTCTATGGCTACACCTTC	CASSPPGQDLYGYTF
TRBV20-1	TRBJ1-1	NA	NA	TGCAGTGCTAGTGCAGGGGCTCGACTGAACACTGAAGCTTTCTTT	CSASAGARLNTEAFF
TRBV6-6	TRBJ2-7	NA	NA	TGTGCCAGCCGGCTTCGTAGCGAGTCCTACGAGCAGTACTTC	CASRLRSESYEQYF
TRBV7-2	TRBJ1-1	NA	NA	TGTGCCAGCAGCCCCCGACAGACTGCTGAAGCTTTCTTT	CASSPRQTAEAFF
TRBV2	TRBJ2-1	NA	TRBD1	TGTGCCAGCAGTACCGGGACAGGGTACAATGAGCAGTTCTTC	CASSTGTGYNEQFF
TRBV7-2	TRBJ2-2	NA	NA	TGTGCCAGCAGCTTTACAGGGCTTAGCACCGGGGAGCTGTTTTTT	CASSFTGLSTGELFF
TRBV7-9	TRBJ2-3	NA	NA	TGTGCCAGCAGCTTGGGGAGGAATACGCAGTATTTT	CASSLGRNTQYF
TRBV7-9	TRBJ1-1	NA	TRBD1	TGTGCCAGCAGCCCTCAGACAGGGGGCACTGAAGCTTTCTTT	CASSPQTGGTEAFF
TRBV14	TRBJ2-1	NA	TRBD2	TGTGCCAGCAGCCAAGGAGGACTAGCGGGCCCCAATGAGCAGTTCTTC	CASSQGGLAGPNEQFF
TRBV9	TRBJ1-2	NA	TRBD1	TGTGCCAGCAGCGGACAGGGATTTTATGGCTACACCTTC	CASSGQGFYGYTF
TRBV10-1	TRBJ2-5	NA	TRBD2	TGCGCCAGCAGTGAGAAGGAGCGGGGGAACCAAGAGACCCAGTACTTC	CASSEKERGNQETQYF
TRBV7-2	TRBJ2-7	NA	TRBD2	TGTGCCAGCAGCACTGGACTAGCGGGAGACTGGCTCTACGAGCAGTACTTC	CASSTGLAGDWLYEQYF
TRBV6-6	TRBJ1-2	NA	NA	TGTGCCAGCAGTACAGGGAGGGAGAGTGGCTACACCTTC	CASSTGRESGYTF
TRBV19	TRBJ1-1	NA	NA	TGTGCCAGTAGTACCCAGGTTTTGAACACTGAAGCTTTCTTT	CASSTQVLNTEAFF
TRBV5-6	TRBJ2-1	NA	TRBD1	TGTGCCAGCAGCTGGGGACAGGGCTTGGGCAATGAGCAGTTCTTC	CASSWGQGLGNEQFF
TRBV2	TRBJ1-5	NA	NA	TGTGCCAGCACTGGGGGGAGGTATCAGCCCCAGCATTTT	CASTGGRYQPQHF
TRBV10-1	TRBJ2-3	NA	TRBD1	TGCGCCAGCCGGGGACAGGGGACAGATACGCAGTATTTT	CASRGQGTDTQYF
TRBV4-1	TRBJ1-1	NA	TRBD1	TGCGCCAGCAGCCAAGGGGACAGGGGGCATGACACTGAAGCTTTCTTT	CASSQGDRGHDTEAFF
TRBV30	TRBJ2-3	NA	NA	TGTGCCTGGAGTACTACCGGAGATACGCAGTATTTT	CAWSTTGDTQYF
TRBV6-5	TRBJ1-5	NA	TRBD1	TGTGCCAGCAGGCCCATACAGGGGGGGGCACAGCCCCAGCATTTT	CASRPIQGGAQPQHF
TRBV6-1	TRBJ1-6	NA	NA	TGTGCCAGCAGTGAAGACCGCAGGGTACATTCACCCCTCCACTTT	CASSEDRRVHSPLHF
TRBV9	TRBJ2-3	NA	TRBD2	TGTGCCAGCAGCGTAGGACTAGCGGGGGCAAGGTTAGGCACAGATACGCAGTATTTT	CASSVGLAGARLGTDTQYF
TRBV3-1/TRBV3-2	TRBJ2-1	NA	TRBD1	TGTGCCAGCAGCCGGAACAGGGGGGTTCGGAATGAGCAGTTCTTC	CASSRNRGVRNEQFF
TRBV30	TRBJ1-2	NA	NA	TGTGCCTGGAGTGTAAGGGGTGGGCTCTATGGCTACACCTTC	CAWSVRGGLYGYTF
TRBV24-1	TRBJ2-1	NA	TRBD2	TGTGCCACCAGTGATTTATCGACTAGCCCGCCGATGAGTTCTAATGAGCAGTTCTTC	CATSDLSTSPPMSSNEQFF
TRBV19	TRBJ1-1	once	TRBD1	TGTGCCAGTAGCCAGACAGGGGGGAACACTGAAGCTTTCTTT	CASSQTGGNTEAFF
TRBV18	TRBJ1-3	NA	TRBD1	TGTGCCAGCTCACCACGGACAGGCGAACTCTCTGGAAACACCATATATTTT	CASSPRTGELSGNTIYF
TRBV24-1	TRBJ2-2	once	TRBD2	TGTGCCACCGGATTAGCGGGAAACACCGGGGAGCTGTTTTTT	CATGLAGNTGELFF
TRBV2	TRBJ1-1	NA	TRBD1	TGTGCCAGCAGTGCCCAGGGGGCACAGAACACTGAAGCTTTCTTT	CASSAQGAQNTEAFF
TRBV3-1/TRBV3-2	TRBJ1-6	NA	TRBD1	TGTGCCAGCAGCCAAGGACAGGGGAATTCACCCCTCCACTTT	CASSQGQGNSPLHF